The clone carrying this T cell receptor (beta chain) was recorded a few times. Via MiXCR, TCRdb re-called the RT-PCR reads, giving one row per CDR3 protein. The data contain about 680,000 distinct CDR3 sequences, 12% to 15% of them singletons. Sequenced input: memory CD4+ T cells from blood. The receptor was isolated from a female donor in good health, serving as a healthy control.

The CDR3 loop is CASSFGVGSETQYF. CDR3 coding DNA: TGTGCCAGCAGCTTCGGTGTTGGGTCGGAGACCCAGTACTTC. The chain carries TRBV7-6 and TRBJ2-5; D is ambiguous. This CDR3 is 14 amino acids long. The V gene's germline CDR1 is SGHVS and CDR2 FNYEAQ. The ends were cut back, 3 bases at V and 5 bases at J, with 13 bases in the middle.